The T cell receptor (beta chain) described here comes from a study of T cell changes during pregnancy in multiple sclerosis. TCRdb's table, derived via immunoSEQ multiplex PCR, lists solely in-frame clones and lacks some. The sample lists 20,000 or so clones; 90% to 95% were seen once. CDR1 is LNHNV and CDR2 is YYDKDF in the germline V gene (reference sequence). CDR3 length: 15 amino acids. The V segment lost 0 bases and the J segment 4 bases; nucleotides outside the gene matches: 5. The genes are TRBV15 and TRBJ2-5; 7 bases agree with TRBD2. This clonotype originated in a female donor in good health, enrolled as a control in a pregnancy study. The material sequenced was CD4+ T cells from peripheral blood mononuclear cells, taken after pregnancy. The CDR3 bases are TGTGCCACCAGCAGAGATTTGGCTAGCGGAGAGACCCAGTACTTC. Its translation: CATSRDLASGETQYF. The whole variable domain, remainder taken from reference TRBV15 and TRBJ2-5, is DAMVIQNPRYQVTQFGKPVTLSCSQTLNHNVMYWYQQKSSQAPKLLFHYYDKDFNNEADTPDNFQSRRPNTSFCFLDIRSPGLGDTAMYLCATSRDLASGETQYFGPGTRLLVL.